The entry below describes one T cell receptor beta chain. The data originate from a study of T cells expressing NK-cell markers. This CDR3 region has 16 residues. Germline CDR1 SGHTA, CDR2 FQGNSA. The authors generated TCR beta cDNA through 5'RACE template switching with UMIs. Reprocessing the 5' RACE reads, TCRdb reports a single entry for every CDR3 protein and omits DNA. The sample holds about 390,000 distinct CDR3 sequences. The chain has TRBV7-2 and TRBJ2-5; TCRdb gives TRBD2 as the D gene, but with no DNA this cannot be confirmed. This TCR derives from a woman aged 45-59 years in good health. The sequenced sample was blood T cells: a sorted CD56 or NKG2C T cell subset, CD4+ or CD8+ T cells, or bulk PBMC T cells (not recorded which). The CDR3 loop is CASSLDGTSVGETQYF.